This TCR beta chain emerged from a study of shared clonotypes between healthy human individuals. Study at large: Each donor contributed plates that comprised three CD4 naive, three CD4 memory, two CD8 naive and one CD8 memory. Findings and caveats of the study: Memory subsets generally showed lower estimated richness than naive subsets.

Sorted-subset replicate PCR reactions contained roughly 200 ng DNA, corresponding to tens of thousands of T cell genomes. Only in-frame clones appear in the TCRdb table, and some are missing; sequencing was by immunoSEQ multiplex PCR. Of more than 1.2 million clones in the sample, 98% were seen once. Per germline, CDR1 MDHEN and CDR2 SYDVKM. The CDR3 runs to 16 residues. Unmatched junction bases numbered 12, after V lost 5 bases and J lost 8 bases. Comments on this clone: Its antigen is still unknown.

Material: naive CD4+ T cells sorted from blood. Subset in this sample: CD45RA+ positively selected. This clonotype was obtained from a man aged 30 to 39 in good health. The rearrangement links TRBV28 to TRBJ2-4, with 10 nucleotides matching TRBD1. The CDR3 DNA reads TGTGCCAGCAGTCCAACGACAGGGGGCAAGAAGTACATTCAGTACTTC. It is translated as CASSPTTGGKKYIQYF.